Shown below are 19 T cell receptor beta chains from a single sample sequenced in a study of OX40 agonist ivuxolimab in advanced cancers. Receptors were amplified or captured by the immunoSEQ multiplex PCR assay. As stored in TCRdb, this immuneACCESS dataset retains in-frame rearrangements with V and J assigned. A fraction of the clones does not appear; measured against another copy, unresolved V genes explain less than half of the discrepancy, and the remainder lacks a known reason. Within this sample are 71,000 or so clones, with 86% of them counted one time only. Around 1% of the sample goes to the ten largest clones. Here the sequenced sample was CD4+ or CD8+ T cells sorted from blood, taken in a trial of the OX40 agonist ivuxolimab. These receptors all come from an adult with an advanced solid tumor such as melanoma, head and neck, liver or kidney cancer.

The genes are TRBV5-1 and TRBJ2-1, with D perhaps TRBD2 (6 bases). The germline V gene encodes CDR1 SGHRS and CDR2 YFSETQ. The CDR3 is 14 amino acids. V was cut by 7 bases and J by 7 bases, with 18 bases left in between. In nucleotides, the CDR3 is TGCGCCAGCGTAGGTGGCGGGATGTTAAATGAGCAGTTCTTC. This gives the protein CASVGGGMLNEQFF.

The V call is TRBV7-3, the J call TRBJ2-2; D ambiguous. The CDR3 runs to 13 residues. The V end was cut by 4 bases, the J end by 7 bases, with 10 bases between. The germline V gene encodes CDR1 SGHTA and CDR2 FQGTGA. The CDR3 loop reads CASSSQSGGELFF. CDR3 nucleotide sequence: TGTGCCAGCAGCTCTCAATCCGGCGGGGAGCTGTTTTTT.

V is TRBV7-8 and J is TRBJ2-5; 7 bases match TRBD2. After removal of 4 bases from V and 4 bases from J, the junction contained 3 bases not matched to a gene. The germline V gene has CDR1 SGHVS and CDR2 FQNEAQ. The CDR3 spans 13 residues. This CDR3 reads CASSSGRGETQYF. CDR3 coding DNA: TGTGCCAGCAGCTCGGGGAGGGGAGAGACCCAGTACTTC.

V usage is TRBV5-1 and J usage is TRBJ1-2; D ambiguous. V was clipped by 0 bases and J by 7 bases, with 19 bases between them. The V gene's germline CDR1 is SGHRS and CDR2 YFSETQ. This CDR3 comprises 16 residues. The DNA of the CDR3 is TGCGCCAGCAGCTTGGGGGTTCCAGGTGACTTTAGTGGCTACACCTTC. Its translation: CASSLGVPGDFSGYTF.

The CDR3 is CATSRDYLSSVDTQYF. The CDR3 bases are TGTGCCACCAGCAGAGATTACCTCTCTAGCGTAGATACGCAGTATTTT. The V and J genes are TRBV15 and TRBJ2-3; D possibly corresponds to TRBD2 (6 bases). Germline CDR1 is LNHNV and CDR2 is YYDKDF (reference sequence). V was trimmed by 0 bases and J by 5 bases, leaving 15 bases between them. The CDR3 contains 16 residues.

CDR3 in amino acids: CASSQDWGQGNTIYF. The CDR3 DNA reads TGCGCCAGCAGCCAAGACTGGGGGCAGGGAAACACCATATATTTT. The rearrangement joins TRBV4-1 to TRBJ1-3, with D possibly matching TRBD1 (6 bases). The germline V gene has CDR1 MGHRA and CDR2 YSYEKL. Trimming left V 0 bases short and J 4 bases short, with 10 bases between. The CDR3 extends over 15 amino acids.

The V and J genes are TRBV28 and TRBJ2-7; the D gene is possibly TRBD1 (6 bases). This CDR3 is built from 14 residues. The V and J ends lost 5 bases and 0 bases respectively, with 11 bases between them. Germline V lookup: CDR1 MDHEN, CDR2 SYDVKM. CDR3 region: CASSPTGLSYEQYF. DNA for the CDR3: TGTGCCAGCAGTCCGACAGGACTCTCCTACGAGCAGTACTTC.

V gene TRBV4-2 combines with J gene TRBJ2-1; 16 nucleotides agree with TRBD2. The germline CDR1 and CDR2 sequences are LGHNA and YNFKEQ. V lost 5 bases, J lost 6 bases, and 7 bases stayed unmatched. The CDR3 length is 17 residues. The CDR3 protein is CASSFPGTSGRANEQFF. The CDR3 region has the DNA TGTGCCAGCAGCTTCCCCGGGACTAGCGGGAGGGCCAATGAGCAGTTCTTC.

This clone was counted only a few times. The gene calls are TRBV7-9 and TRBJ2-5; 8 bases match TRBD2. Germline CDR1 reads SEHNR; CDR2 reads FQNEAQ (reference sequence). V shed 1 base and J 2 bases; nucleotides not matched to a gene: 15. This CDR3 is built from 19 residues. CDR3: CASSLVREGLVLGQETQYF. Here the CDR3 DNA reads TGTGCCAGCAGCTTAGTTCGGGAGGGCCTGGTGTTGGGGCAAGAGACCCAGTACTTC. The full variable domain, in which reference TRBV7-9 and TRBJ2-5 provide the parts outside the CDR3, is DTGVSQNPRHKITKRGQNVTFRCDPISEHNRLYWYRQTLGQGPEFLTYFQNEAQLEKSRLLSDRFSAERPKGSFSTLEIQRTEQGDSAMYLCASSLVREGLVLGQETQYFGPGTRLLVL.

The chain carries TRBV14 and TRBJ2-1, with D uncertain. Trimming shortened V by 4 bases and J by 0 bases, and 4 bases separated the two germline ends. CDR1 and CDR2 (germline): SGHDN, FVKESK. This CDR3 contains 13 residues. The CDR3 region is CASSPNSYNEQFF. The CDR3 DNA reads TGTGCCAGCAGCCCCAACTCCTACAATGAGCAGTTCTTC.

The V call is TRBV28, the J call TRBJ2-7, with a possible D match to TRBD2 (6 bases). V shed 4 bases and J shed 0 bases, with 16 bases lying between them. From germline, CDR1 is MDHEN and CDR2 SYDVKM. This CDR3 spans 16 amino acids. The CDR3 region is CASSSGVGGTSYEQYF. The CDR3 DNA follows: TGTGCCAGCAGTTCGGGGGTTGGGGGGACCTCCTACGAGCAGTACTTC. Full variable domain (outside the CDR3, taken from reference TRBV28 and TRBJ2-7): DVKVTQSSRYLVKRTGEKVFLECVQDMDHENMFWYRQDPGLGLRLIYFSYDVKMKEKGDIPEGYSVSREKKERFSLILESASTNQTSMYLCASSSGVGGTSYEQYFGPGTRLTVT.

The chain links TRBV6-1 to TRBJ1-5, with D uncertain. The CDR3 runs 15 residues. CDR1 is MNHNS, CDR2 SASEGT, per germline. Trimming removed 4 bases at V and 3 bases at J, with 13 bases between. This CDR3 is CASSVLGPNNQPQHF. CDR3 bases: TGTGCCAGCAGTGTACTCGGGCCAAACAATCAGCCCCAGCATTTT.

CDR3 bases: TGCAGCGTTGATTCGGGGTCCCGAGCTTTCTTT. It is translated as CSVDSGSRAFF. This sequence joins TRBV29-1 and TRBJ1-1; D unresolved. V was shortened by 3 bases and J by 10 bases, with 12 bases between the two germline ends. The length of the CDR3 is 11 residues. Germline V gene sequence: CDR1 SQVTM, CDR2 ANQGSEA. The full variable domain, in which reference TRBV29-1 and TRBJ1-1 provide the parts outside the CDR3, is SAVISQKPSRDICQRGTSLTIQCQVDSQVTMMFWYRQQPGQSLTLIATANQGSEATYESGFVIDKFPISRPNLTFSTLTVSNMSPEDSSIYLCSVDSGSRAFFGQGTRLTVV.

V and J are TRBV5-8 and TRBJ2-7; 11 bases match TRBD1. The length of the CDR3 is 16 residues. Losses at the gene ends were 4 bases for V and 3 bases for J; bases not matched to a gene: 9. Germline V gives CDR1 SGHTS, CDR2 YDEGEE. The DNA for the CDR3 is TGTGCCAGCAGCGGGGACAGGGGGATCCCAAACTACGAGCAGTACTTC. This sequence encodes CASSGDRGIPNYEQYF.

The chain has TRBV19 and TRBJ2-2, with 14 nucleotides matching TRBD2. With 6 bases clipped from V and 8 bases from J, the junction kept 11 bases outside the gene matches. The CDR3 length is 17 residues. The germline CDR1 and CDR2 sequences are LNHDA and SQIVND (reference sequence). Here the CDR3 DNA reads TGTGCCAGTAGCACCTCTGGACTAGCGGGAGGTTCAGGGGAGCTGTTTTTT. Protein product: CASSTSGLAGGSGELFF.

The V gene is TRBV5-1, the J gene TRBJ1-1; no clear D gene. The CDR3 totals 14 residues. In germline, CDR1 is SGHRS, CDR2 YFSETQ. V lost 3 bases and J 4 bases, leaving 13 bases between the germline ends. The CDR3 loop is CASSWGDAGTEAFF. The CDR3 coding sequence is TGCGCCAGCAGCTGGGGTGATGCCGGCACTGAAGCTTTCTTT.

The chain couples TRBV7-2 to TRBJ2-5, with D possibly matching TRBD1 (6 bases). V dropped 1 base and J dropped 4 bases, with 13 bases sitting between them. Germline V CDR1 and CDR2: SGHTA, FQGNSA. The CDR3 sequence is 15 residues long. CDR3 nucleotide sequence: TGTGCCAGCAGCTTAGTAGGCACAGGGTTAGAGACCCAGTACTTC. It yields the protein CASSLVGTGLETQYF.

The J gene is TRBJ2-1, the V gene TRBV7-3; 8 bases map to TRBD2. This CDR3 has 16 amino acids. Germline V gene sequence: CDR1 SGHTA, CDR2 FQGTGA. The trim removed 1 base at V and 7 bases at J, leaving 9 bases unmatched. CDR3 sequence: CASSLSASGPGNEQFF. The CDR3 DNA is TGTGCCAGCAGCTTAAGTGCTAGCGGGCCCGGAAATGAGCAGTTCTTC.

This clone is medium-sized (0.01 to 0.1%) by share. V gene TRBV11-2 combines with J gene TRBJ1-5; the D is unclear. V was shortened by 4 bases and J by 4 bases, with 8 bases between the two germline ends. The CDR3 covers 13 residues. Per germline, CDR1 SGHAT and CDR2 FQNNGV. CDR3 protein: CASSYGLNQPQHF. CDR3 nucleotide sequence: TGTGCCAGCAGCTACGGATTAAATCAGCCCCAGCATTTT.